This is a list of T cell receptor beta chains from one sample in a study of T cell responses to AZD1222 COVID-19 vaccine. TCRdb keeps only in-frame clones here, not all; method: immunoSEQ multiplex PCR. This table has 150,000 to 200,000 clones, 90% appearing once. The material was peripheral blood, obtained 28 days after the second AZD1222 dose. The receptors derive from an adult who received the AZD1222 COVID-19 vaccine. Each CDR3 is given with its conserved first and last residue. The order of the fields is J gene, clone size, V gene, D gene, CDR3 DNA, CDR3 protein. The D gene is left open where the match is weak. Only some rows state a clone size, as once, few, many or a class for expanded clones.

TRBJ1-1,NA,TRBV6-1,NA,TGTGCCAGCAGTGAAGCCGCGGGTCGGAACACTGAAGCTTTCTTT,CASSEAAGRNTEAFF
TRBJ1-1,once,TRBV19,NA,TGTGCCAGTAGCCAAACCCCGGGGGTAAACACTGAAGCTTTCTTT,CASSQTPGVNTEAFF
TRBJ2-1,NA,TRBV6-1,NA,TGTGCCAGCAGTGAAAGGGCAAAATACAATGAGCAGTTCTTC,CASSERAKYNEQFF
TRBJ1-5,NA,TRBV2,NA,TGTGCCAGCAGTGAACGCATGGGCGGGTTCAATCAGCCCCAGCATTTT,CASSERMGGFNQPQHF
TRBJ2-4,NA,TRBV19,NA,TGTGCCAGTACGCGGTCGGGACAAAAAAACATTCAGTACTTC,CASTRSGQKNIQYF
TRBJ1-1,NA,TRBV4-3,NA,TGCGCCAGCAGCCAAGCCCAAACCGGGCAGGGGAACACTGAAGCTTTCTTT,CASSQAQTGQGNTEAFF
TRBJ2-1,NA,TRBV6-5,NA,TGTGCCAGCAGTAGGCCGAGCGTCAATGAGCAGTTCTTC,CASSRPSVNEQFF
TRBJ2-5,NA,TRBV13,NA,TGTGCCAGCAGCTCCCAGCTCGGGGTAAGAGAGACCCAGTACTTC,CASSSQLGVRETQYF
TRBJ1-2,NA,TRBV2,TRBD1,TGTGCCAGCAGGGGGGGACAGGTTCAGGACTATGGCTACACCTTC,CASRGGQVQDYGYTF
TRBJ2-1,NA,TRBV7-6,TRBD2,TGTGCCAGCAGCTCCCAGACTAGCGGGAGGGCCAAGAAATACAATGAGCAGTTCTTC,CASSSQTSGRAKKYNEQFF
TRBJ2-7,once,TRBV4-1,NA,TGCGCCAGCAGCCACCCCCGGTCCGGCAGGGTATATGACGAGCAGTACTTC,CASSHPRSGRVYDEQYF
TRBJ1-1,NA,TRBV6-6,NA,TGTGCCAGCAGCCTGGACAGTTTGAACACTGAAGCTTTCTTT,CASSLDSLNTEAFF
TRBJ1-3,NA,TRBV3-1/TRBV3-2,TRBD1,TGTGCCAGCAGCCAAGGGACAGGGTATTCCTCTGGAAACACCATATATTTT,CASSQGTGYSSGNTIYF
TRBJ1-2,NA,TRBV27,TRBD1,TGTGCCAGCAGTTCTAGGGGACAGGGCGACTATGGCTACACCTTC,CASSSRGQGDYGYTF
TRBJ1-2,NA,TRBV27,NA,TGTGCCAGCAGTTTATCGGGTCCCTATGGCTACACCTTC,CASSLSGPYGYTF
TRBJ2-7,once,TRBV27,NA,TGTGCCAGCAGTTACCAACTAGGAGCCGTCTACGAGCAGTACTTC,CASSYQLGAVYEQYF
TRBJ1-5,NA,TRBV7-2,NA,TGTGCCAGCAGCGAAGGAGGGCCCCAGCATTTT,CASSEGGPQHF
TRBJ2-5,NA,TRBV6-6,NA,TGTGCCAGCAGTTACGGGGGTACCGAGGCCCAAGAGACCCAGTACTTC,CASSYGGTEAQETQYF
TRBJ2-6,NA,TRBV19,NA,TGTGCCAGTAGTTCAGGGCTCTTGGGGACCGCCCAAAGGGCTGGGGCCAACGTCCTGACTTTC,CASSSGLLGTAQRAGANVLTF
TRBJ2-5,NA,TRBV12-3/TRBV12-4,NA,TGTGCCAGCAGTAACCAACTTCAAGAGACCCAGTACTTC,CASSNQLQETQYF
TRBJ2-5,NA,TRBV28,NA,TGTGCCAGCGGGTTTACGGGCCCAACCCAGTACTTC,CASGFTGPTQYF
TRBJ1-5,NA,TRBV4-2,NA,TGTGCCAGCAGCCAAGAGGCGAGGGGCAATCAGCCCCAGCATTTT,CASSQEARGNQPQHF
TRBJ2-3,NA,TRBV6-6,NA,TGTGCCACGTCACCTAGCACAGATACGCAGTATTTT,CATSPSTDTQYF
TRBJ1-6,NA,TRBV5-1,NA,TGCGCCAGCAGTTTGGGGTCATCTGGGTACTCACCCCTCCACTTT,CASSLGSSGYSPLHF
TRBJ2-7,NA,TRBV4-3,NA,TGCGCCAGCAGCCAAGATCGGGCCTACGAGCAGTACTTC,CASSQDRAYEQYF
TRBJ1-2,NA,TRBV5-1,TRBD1,TGCGCCAGCAGCTTGTATCCAGGGGGCGAAGCTAACTATGGCTACACCTTC,CASSLYPGGEANYGYTF
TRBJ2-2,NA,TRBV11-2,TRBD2,TGTGCCAGCAGCCTTGGAGCGGGGACCGGGGAGCTGTTTTTT,CASSLGAGTGELFF
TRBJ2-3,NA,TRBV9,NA,TGTGCCAGCAGCGTAGATAGAGGGGTGGACACAGATACGCAGTATTTT,CASSVDRGVDTDTQYF
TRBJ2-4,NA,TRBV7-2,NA,TGTGCCAGCAGCTTACGTCAGACCCTAGCCAAAAACATTCAGTACTTC,CASSLRQTLAKNIQYF
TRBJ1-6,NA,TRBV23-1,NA,TGCGCCAGCAGACTATTGGCAGGGTCTCATATTGATTCACCCCTCCACTTT,CASRLLAGSHIDSPLHF
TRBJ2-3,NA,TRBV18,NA,TGTGCCAGCTCACCTGGCTTCGGTGGGCCAGATACGCAGTATTTT,CASSPGFGGPDTQYF
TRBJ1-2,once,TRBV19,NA,TGTGCCAGTAGTATGGTCGGGGCATCGAACTATGGCTACACCTTC,CASSMVGASNYGYTF
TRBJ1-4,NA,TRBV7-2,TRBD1,TGTGCCAGCAGCCCCGGGACAGGGGATGAAAAACTGTTTTTT,CASSPGTGDEKLFF
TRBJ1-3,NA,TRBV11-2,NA,TGTGCCAGCAGCTTACAAATGGACCCCTCTGGAAACACCATATATTTT,CASSLQMDPSGNTIYF
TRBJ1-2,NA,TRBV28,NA,TGTGCCAGCAACTTAAGGGGAGGGTATGGCTACACCTTC,CASNLRGGYGYTF